This entry concerns a single T cell receptor (beta chain). Germline-derived CDR1 and CDR2 are GTSNPN and SVGIG (reference sequence). The CDR3 extends over 12 amino acids. With 3 bases removed from V and 8 bases from J, the gap between germline ends came to 10 bases. Using immunoSEQ multiplex PCR, the repertoire was profiled, and TCRdb retains in-frame clones only, with some absent. Of 35,000 to 40,000 clones listed, about four fifths are singletons. This sample is part of a study of PD-L1 blockade in urothelial cancer. Study background: Male patients with bladder-origin urothelial cancer numbered about 90% of the roughly 30. Investigators checked blood 3 weeks (second dose) and 6 weeks after treatment start.

This sample's time point: pretreatment peripheral blood. The chain uses TRBV30 and TRBJ2-2, with D unclear. Sequences were derived from PBMCs, sampled around atezolizumab (anti-PD-L1) treatment. This TCR derives from a man in his sixties with urothelial cancer. In DNA, the CDR3 is TGTGCCTGGAGCTTAAGGAGAGGGGAGCTGTTTTTT. Amino acid sequence: CAWSLRRGELFF.